A selection of T cell receptor beta chains follows, all from one sample in a study of shared clonotypes between healthy human individuals. TCRdb keeps only in-frame clones here, not all; method: immunoSEQ multiplex PCR. The sample lists 800,000 to 950,000 clones, roughly 96% occurring once. The sequencing input was naive CD8+ T cells sorted from blood. The receptors shown here come from a man aged 30 to 39 in good health. Each CDR3 is given with its conserved first and last residue. The D gene is left open where the match is weak.

CATVNPTVGTGELFF	TGTGCCACTGTGAACCCGACCGTGGGCACCGGGGAGCTGTTTTTT	TRBV2	TRBJ2-2	.
CASSSISGNTIYF	TGCGCCAGCAGCTCCATCTCTGGAAACACCATATACTTT	TRBV5-1	TRBJ1-3	.
CASSLITGPYEQYF	TGTGCCAGCAGCTTAATTACAGGGCCCTACGAGCAGTACTTC	TRBV7-2	TRBJ2-7	.
CASSLFGPQDSEQYF	TGCGCCAGCAGCCTATTTGGACCGCAAGATAGCGAGCAGTACTTC	TRBV4-1	TRBJ2-7	.
CASSSTTDYEQYF	TGTGCCAGCAGCTCAACGACTGATTACGAGCAGTACTTC	TRBV11-2	TRBJ2-7	.
CASSDKLQVGTEAFF	TGCGCCAGCAGCGACAAACTTCAGGTTGGCACTGAAGCTTTCTTT	TRBV4-1	TRBJ1-1	.
CASSAKVAGVQEQYF	TGTGCCAGCAGCGCGAAGGTAGCGGGAGTTCAAGAGCAGTACTTC	TRBV7-9	TRBJ2-7	TRBD2
CASSQGSGSTDTQYF	TGCGCCAGCAGCCAAGGGAGCGGAAGCACAGATACGCAGTATTTT	TRBV4-1	TRBJ2-3	.
CASIFYNEQFF	TGTGCCAGCATTTTCTACAATGAGCAGTTCTTC	TRBV27	TRBJ2-1	.
CASSSASSGANVLTF	TGTGCCAGCAGTAGCGCGAGCTCTGGGGCCAACGTCCTGACTTTC	TRBV11-1	TRBJ2-6	.
CASSPYSAGNEQFF	TGCGCCAGCAGCCCCTACTCGGCAGGAAATGAGCAGTTCTTC	TRBV4-3	TRBJ2-1	.
CASSLVLISGRPDDYEQYF	TGTGCCAGCAGCTTAGTCTTGATTAGCGGGAGGCCTGATGACTACGAGCAGTACTTC	TRBV7-2	TRBJ2-7	TRBD2
CASSWASGESYEQYF	TGCGCCAGCAGCTGGGCTAGCGGGGAGTCCTACGAGCAGTACTTC	TRBV5-1	TRBJ2-7	TRBD2
CASSLALNSPGPSYEQYF	TGCGCCAGCAGCTTGGCCCTTAATTCGCCAGGGCCCTCCTACGAGCAGTACTTC	TRBV5-1	TRBJ2-7	.
CASSLAGTEFTDTQYF	TGCGCCAGCAGCTTGGCCGGGACAGAGTTCACAGATACGCAGTATTTT	TRBV5-1	TRBJ2-3	TRBD1
CASSSGTYGVNTEAFF	TGTGCCAGCAGCTCCGGGACCTATGGAGTGAACACTGAAGCTTTCTTT	TRBV5-8	TRBJ1-1	.
CASTPRGDEQFF	TGTGCCAGCACCCCCCGGGGGGATGAGCAGTTCTTC	TRBV5-4	TRBJ2-1	TRBD2
CASSREDRTYEQYF	TGTGCCAGCAGTAGAGAGGACCGGACCTACGAGCAGTACTTC	TRBV6-1	TRBJ2-7	.
CASSCPGCYGYTF	TGTGCCAGCAGTTGCCCGGGTTGCTATGGCTACACCTTC	TRBV27	TRBJ1-2	.
CARYPGQGTYNEQFF	TGTGCCAGATATCCGGGACAGGGAACCTACAATGAGCAGTTCTTC	TRBV2	TRBJ2-1	TRBD1
CASSSPGTSGAETQYF	TGTGCCAGCAGCTCCCCCGGGACTAGCGGGGCGGAGACCCAGTACTTC	TRBV9	TRBJ2-5	TRBD2
CSVTGGRSEQYF	TGCAGCGTTACAGGGGGAAGGAGCGAGCAGTACTTC	TRBV29-1	TRBJ2-7	TRBD1
CASSLPALAGNIQYF	TGCGCCAGCAGCCTTCCGGCACTAGCGGGAAACATTCAGTACTTC	TRBV4-1	TRBJ2-4	TRBD2
CASSLSGTTEAFF	TGTGCCAGCAGTTTATCGGGGACGACTGAAGCTTTCTTT	TRBV27	TRBJ1-1	.